This T cell receptor (beta chain) was sequenced in a study of blood T cell repertoires in COVID-19. The overall study: Researchers got acute and convalescent COVID-19 samples from the United States, Italy and Spain.

As originally analysed: From reference gene primer amplification, estimates of nucleated cell counts were derived. This table comes from immunoSEQ multiplex PCR, and its TCRdb copy is limited to in-frame clones, with some not included. That table is the source of V, J and clone size, and D and trimming were worked out from the DNA. The data hold more than 45,000 clones, with about 90% observed a single time. The V end lost 1 base, the J end lost 0 bases, and 7 bases lay between the germline ends. This CDR3 has 15 amino acids. CDR1 is SGHNT and CDR2 is YENEEA in the germline V gene. The chain combines TRBV11-3 with TRBJ2-1; D unresolved. This TCR was recovered from a human donor in a cohort sampled during active COVID-19. The sample was peripheral blood. For the CDR3, the DNA is TGTGCCAGCAGCTTAGTCCTGAGCTCCTACAATGAGCAGTTCTTC. Translated, it gives CASSLVLSSYNEQFF.